This TCR beta chain was identified in a study of T cell responses to AZD1222 COVID-19 vaccine. Findings of the study overall: Possibly, clonal diversity was underestimated; donors were largely white British and included more females. Only a handful of AZD1222 recipients were seropositive at baseline.

Germline lookup yields CDR1 MDHEN and CDR2 SYDVKM. The CDR3 has 10 amino acids. V was clipped by 3 bases and J by 12 bases, with 6 bases between them. TCRdb's table, derived via immunoSEQ multiplex PCR, lists solely in-frame clones and lacks some. The table includes about 76,000 clones, nearly 90% detected once. As regards this clone: Its antigen is still unknown.

The origin of this receptor is an adult in good health. The genes are TRBV28 and TRBJ2-1; D is undetermined. The specimen was peripheral blood, collected on day 0 of AZD1222 vaccination. For the CDR3, the DNA is TGTGCCAGCAGTTTGGGTTGGCAGTTCTTC. Protein product: CASSLGWQFF.